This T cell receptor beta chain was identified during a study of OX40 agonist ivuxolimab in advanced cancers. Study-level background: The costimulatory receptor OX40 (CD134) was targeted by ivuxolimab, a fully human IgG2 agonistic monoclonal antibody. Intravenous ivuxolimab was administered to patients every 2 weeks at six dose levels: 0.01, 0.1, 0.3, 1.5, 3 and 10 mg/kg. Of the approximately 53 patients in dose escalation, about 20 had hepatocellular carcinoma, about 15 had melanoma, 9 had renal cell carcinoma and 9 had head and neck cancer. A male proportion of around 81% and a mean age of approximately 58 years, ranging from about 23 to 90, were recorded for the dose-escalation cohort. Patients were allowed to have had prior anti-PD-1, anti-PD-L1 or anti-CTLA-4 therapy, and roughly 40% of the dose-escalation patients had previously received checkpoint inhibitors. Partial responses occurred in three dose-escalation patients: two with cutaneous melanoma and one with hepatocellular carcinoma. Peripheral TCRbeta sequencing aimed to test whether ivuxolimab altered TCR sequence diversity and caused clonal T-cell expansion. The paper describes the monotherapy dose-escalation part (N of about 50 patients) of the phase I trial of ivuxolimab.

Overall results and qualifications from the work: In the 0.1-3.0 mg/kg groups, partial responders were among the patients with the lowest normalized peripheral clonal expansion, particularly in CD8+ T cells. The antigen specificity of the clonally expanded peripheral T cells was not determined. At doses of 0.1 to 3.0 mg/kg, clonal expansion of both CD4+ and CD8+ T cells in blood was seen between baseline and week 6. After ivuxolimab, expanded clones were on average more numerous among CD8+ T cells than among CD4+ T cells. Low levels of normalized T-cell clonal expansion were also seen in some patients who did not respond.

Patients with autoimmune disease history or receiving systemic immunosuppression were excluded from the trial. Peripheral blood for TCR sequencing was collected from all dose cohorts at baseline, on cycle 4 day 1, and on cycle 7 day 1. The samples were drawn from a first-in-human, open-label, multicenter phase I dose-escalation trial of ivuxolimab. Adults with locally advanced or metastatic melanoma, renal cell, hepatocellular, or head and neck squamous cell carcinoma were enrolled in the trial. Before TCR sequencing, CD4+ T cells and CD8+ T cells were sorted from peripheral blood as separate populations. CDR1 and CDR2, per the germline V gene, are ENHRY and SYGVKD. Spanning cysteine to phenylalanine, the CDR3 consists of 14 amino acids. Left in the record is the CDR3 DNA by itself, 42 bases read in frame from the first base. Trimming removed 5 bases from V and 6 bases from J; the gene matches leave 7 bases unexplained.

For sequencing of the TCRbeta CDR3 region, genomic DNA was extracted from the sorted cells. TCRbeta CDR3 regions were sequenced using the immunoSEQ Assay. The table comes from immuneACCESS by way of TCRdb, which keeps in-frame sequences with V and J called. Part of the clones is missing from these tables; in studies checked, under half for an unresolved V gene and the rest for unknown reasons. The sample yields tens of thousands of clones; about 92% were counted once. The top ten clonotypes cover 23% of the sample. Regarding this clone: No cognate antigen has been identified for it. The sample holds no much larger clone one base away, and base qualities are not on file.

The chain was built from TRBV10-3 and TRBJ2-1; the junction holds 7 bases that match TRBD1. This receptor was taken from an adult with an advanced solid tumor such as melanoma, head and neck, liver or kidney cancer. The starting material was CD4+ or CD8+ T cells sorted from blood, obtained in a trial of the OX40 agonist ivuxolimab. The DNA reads TGTGCCATCAGTCCACCTGAGGGGGCCAATGAGCAGTTCTTC. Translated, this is CAISPPEGANEQFF.